The 7 T cell receptor beta chains below come from one sample, sequenced in a study of cytomegalovirus exposure and HLA in healthy donors. The PCR contained 60 Vbeta and 13 Jbeta primers. The repertoire was sequenced with immunoSEQ multiplex PCR; TCRdb's copy has only in-frame clones and lacks some. The sample yields about 130,000 clones, less than 80% seen once. The sequencing input was PBMCs. These receptors were taken from a middle-aged man in good health and CMV-seronegative.

The V call is TRBV15, the J call TRBJ2-5; 12 nucleotides agree with TRBD2. Germline CDR1 LNHNV, CDR2 YYDKDF (reference sequence). This CDR3 has 18 residues. Germline trimming cut 5 bases from V and 5 bases from J; bases unmatched to any gene: 15. The CDR3 DNA sequence: TGTGCCACCAGCCCTGTTGGGTCTAGCGGGGGGGCGGTGGAGACCCAGTACTTC. This gives the protein CATSPVGSSGGAVETQYF.

The V call is TRBV5-8, the J call TRBJ2-5, with 8 nucleotides matching TRBD2. The CDR3 has 16 amino acids. V was clipped by 4 bases and J by 4 bases; unmatched bases: 12. Germline V lookup: CDR1 SGHTS, CDR2 YDEGEE. CDR3 sequence: CASSHRRSGGGETQYF. CDR3 DNA: TGTGCCAGCAGCCACCGCAGGAGCGGGGGTGGAGAGACCCAGTACTTC.

The rearrangement links TRBV5-1 to TRBJ2-3; 11 bases align to TRBD2. V was clipped by 3 bases and J by 5 bases; unmatched bases: 2. The CDR3 runs to 14 residues. The germline gives CDR1 SGHRS, CDR2 YFSETQ. CDR3 nucleotide sequence: TGCGCCAGCAGCTCTGGGACTAGCGGAGATACGCAGTATTTT. It encodes CASSSGTSGDTQYF.

This clone was counted a few times. The rearrangement links TRBV2 to TRBJ2-1, with 8 bases identical to TRBD2. The CDR3 has 13 amino acids. Germline V gives CDR1 SNHLY, CDR2 FYNNEI. V was pared by 6 bases and J by 9 bases, with 7 bases of the junction left unmatched. The CDR3 sequence: CASRRGLGGEQFF. The CDR3 bases are TGTGCCAGCAGGAGGGGACTAGGCGGTGAGCAGTTCTTC. Full variable domain (remainder filled in from reference TRBV2 and TRBJ2-1): EPEVTQTPSHQVTQMGQEVILRCVPISNHLYFYWYRQILGQKVEFLVSFYNNEISEKSEIFDDQFSVERPDGSNFTLKIRSTKLEDSAMYFCASRRGLGGEQFFGPGTRLTVL.

The rearrangement links TRBV19 to TRBJ2-5; D is perhaps TRBD1 (5 bases). The CDR3 runs 13 residues. The V gene's germline CDR1 is LNHDA and CDR2 SQIVND (reference sequence). V was clipped by 4 bases and J by 11 bases, with 17 bases between them. The CDR3 here is CASSRQGRGEQYF. CDR3 coding DNA: TGTGCCAGTAGTAGGCAGGGTAGAGGAGAGCAGTACTTC.

This chain uses TRBV9 with TRBJ2-3, with 7 positions matching TRBD2. The germline CDR1 and CDR2 sequences are SGDLS and YYNGEE. V shed 5 bases and J 2 bases; nucleotides not matched to a gene: 8. The CDR3 covers 15 residues. The CDR3: CASSPGGLLTDTQYF. In DNA form, the CDR3 reads TGTGCCAGCAGTCCGGGGGGACTCCTCACAGATACGCAGTATTTT.

The chain joins TRBV5-5 to TRBJ1-3; maybe TRBD1 (5 bases). Germline V gene sequence: CDR1 SGHKS, CDR2 YYEKEE (reference sequence). This CDR3 is 17 amino acids long. V shed 2 bases and J shed 0 bases, with 15 bases lying between them. The CDR3: CASSFSGSSASGNTIYF. DNA of the CDR3: TGTGCCAGCAGCTTTTCAGGGTCCAGCGCCTCTGGAAACACCATATATTTT.